Sequencing of this T cell receptor (beta chain) was carried out in a study of cytomegalovirus exposure and HLA in healthy donors (dated by TCRdb to 2017 to 2019). Regarding the complete study: According to an earlier analysis of 550 to 700 of the donors, about 180 million T cells yielded some 120 million unique TCR beta sequences and less than 300 Gb of sequence data. About five DR-DQ haplotypes were handled as single units for association and clustering because linkage in the cohort was strong. To predict cytomegalovirus infection status, the study brought together high-throughput TCR immunosequencing, statistical association of individual TCRs with disease status, and machine learning. Alongside the repertoire data, information on donor age, sex, ethnicity and CMV serostatus was compiled. Genome-wide SNP genotypes for about 55% of the roughly 670 donors were used in a later genetic analysis, which treated that subset as a discovery cohort. A later analysis re-examined previously published TCR beta repertoires from more than 650 donors and added high-resolution HLA genotyping to investigate patterns of TCR occurrence. Among the 398 genotyped donors, more than 70% belonged to the genetic ancestry cluster associated with self-reported Caucasian donors. A separate validation cohort of roughly 120 different subjects was used in addition to the 666-subject first cohort. The T cell repertoires of 666 subjects were profiled by immunosequencing and related to cytomegalovirus serostatus. The number of typed donors differed by locus: about 620-640 for A, B, C, DRB1 and DQB1; 500 to 550 for DQA1; some 610 for DPA1; and approximately 450 for DPB1. HLA typing covered class I and class II loci at four-digit resolution. An earlier analysis of approximately 640 of the donors applied high-throughput TCR beta sequencing to assess whether each TCR beta V gene segment acted as functional or pseudogenic. All discovery cohort repertoires had been generated on a single sequencing platform. Rather than drawing on any new phenotypic data, the later analysis identified candidate immune exposures from TCR beta sequences and the way those sequences occurred across donors. Across approximately 400 genotyped donors of the cohort, an average of approximately 220,000 unique TCR beta nucleotide sequences per donor were sequenced, and 15% to 20% of those sequences were non-productive. Approximately 300 gigabases of sequencing data and roughly 90 million unique TCR sequences were included in an early release covering around 600 HLA-typed donors. The study aimed to test whether signatures of past pathogen exposure could be identified by cataloging public T cell receptors. Overall study results and their limits: Strong co-occurrence of HLA alleles, especially DR and DQ, made assigning TCR associations to individual alleles difficult. For the cohort, immune exposure information was limited to CMV serostatus. Some IMGT-functional V segments, including TRBV6-2 and TRBV6-3, could not be distinguished by the 87-base-pair reads and were therefore excluded. An earlier analysis of some 560 of the donors showed that most TCR beta V segments appeared in productive rearrangements either about 90% or about 30% of the time, which broadly matched IMGT annotations. In a later analysis, most CMV-associated TCR beta chains were found to appear HLA-restricted, with HLA associations seemingly driven largely by CMV exposure. Approximately 18 rarely observed V segments, including chromosome 9 orphons, were excluded from the earlier analysis of some 590 of the donors because counts were too low. In a later analysis, HLA-associated TCR beta chains showed more clonal expansion and lower generation probabilities than non-associated chains that were equally common. An association between a missense DCLRE1C variant and V-gene and J-gene trimming of TCR beta chains was found in a later genetic analysis and replicated in an independent cohort. The study gave a list of 150 to 200 TCR beta chains associated with cytomegalovirus. A few of the identified cytomegalovirus-associated TCR beta chains were confirmed in vitro to be specific for cytomegalovirus antigens. In a later analysis, the rate of TCR association differed among HLA loci, with DRB1 alleles having the most associated TCRs and HLA-C alleles having the fewest. Because HLA typing was missing for some donors at each locus, association tests included only the typed subset. Presence/absence analyses assumed roughly uniform sequencing depth across donors, an assumption that may not hold. In a later genetic analysis, fewer N-insertions in productive TCRs were reported among donors in an Asian-associated ancestry cluster than the roughly 710-donor mean. A further reported finding was that TCR beta sequences accurately predicted the HLA-A and HLA-B alleles for most subjects in the first cohort. In this cohort, only TCR beta chains were sequenced, and detectable features were limited by the absence of alpha or paired-chain data. According to the authors, the approach could potentially be generalized to other disease states and immunological phenotypes. According to a later analysis, parvovirus B19, influenza, CMV and Epstein-Barr virus appeared linked to several top co-occurrence clusters. Cytomegalovirus status was reported to be diagnosed by the classifier with high specificity and sensitivity in both the original and validation cohorts. A later analysis associated about 17,000 TCR beta sequences with specific HLA alleles at a false discovery rate of 0.05. A cluster of highly shared sequence variants was judged likely to be a technical artifact of the sequencing pipeline. Linkage disequilibrium might explain the correlated functional status among segregating V segments, but an unknown experimental factor could not be excluded. Most TCR sequences were observed very rarely across donors, whereas some public TCRs were present in many individuals.

Libraries were made using the immunoSEQ multiplex PCR assay. For the multiplex PCR, a mixture combining 60 forward primers for TCR Vbeta segments and 13 reverse primers for TCR Jbeta segments was used. A multiplex PCR assay on genomic DNA amplified the CDR3 region of rearranged TCR beta genes. Amplified TCR beta libraries were sequenced as 87-base-pair reads on the Illumina HiSeq System. Per the authors' processing: Across the 670 or so repertoires, a later analysis counted 80 million or so unique TCR beta chains, some 11 million of which were shared by at least two donors. To remove PCR and sequencing errors, raw reads were error-corrected and collapsed into unique sequences using a nearest-neighbor algorithm that merged closely related sequences. To assign V, D and J gene segments, CDR3 sequences were aligned to IMGT reference sequences. For a sequence to be retained, a match of at least six nucleotides to both a V gene segment and a J gene segment was required. A rearrangement counted as productive if the CDR3 had no stop codons and remained in frame with V and J, and every other rearrangement counted as non-productive. CDR3 was defined by IMGT convention, running from the second conserved V-encoded cysteine to the conserved J-encoded phenylalanine. The earlier analysis of about 500 of the donors excluded sequences that lacked an unambiguous match to a single V gene segment. In an earlier analysis of several hundred of the donors, V segments were called functional above 56.7% productive rearrangements and were called segregating when the between-donor standard deviation exceeded 5%. To diagnose cytomegalovirus status from the catalog of TCR beta chain sequences, a statistical classification framework was built. In a later analysis, TCR nucleotide sequences were compared against IMGT/GENE-DB human TR gene sequences so that V and J genes could be assigned. A later analysis assigned CDR3 sequences and most-parsimonious VDJ recombination scenarios with the TCRdist pipeline. In a later analysis, each TCR beta chain was defined by its CDR3 amino acid sequence together with its V-gene family, and reads lacking a unique V-gene family were excluded. A later analysis removed several hundred highly shared, low-generation-probability nucleotide sequences to deal with suspected cross-contamination and a sequencing artifact. In a later analysis, a clonal expansion index was calculated for each public chain from normalized within-repertoire ranks of inferred template counts. A later analysis computed generation probabilities with a VDJ recombination model fitted to out-of-frame rearrangements, and checked the results against IGoR. In a later analysis, hypergeometric tests were used to score TCR-TCR, TCR-HLA and TCR-CMV co-occurrence, with a repertoire-size bias correction applied to TCR pairs. False discovery rates were estimated in a later analysis by permuting HLA or CMV assignments 20 times. In a later analysis, co-occurring TCRs were grouped using DBSCAN, and TCRdist sequence similarity was added for clustering within HLA-allele-positive subsets. For co-occurrence clustering, repertoires with fewer than 30,000 or more than 120,000 public chains were excluded, along with 4 to 6 repertoires with anomalous nucleotide sharing. As stored in TCRdb, this immuneACCESS dataset retains in-frame rearrangements with V and J assigned. A fraction of the clones does not appear; measured against another copy, unresolved V genes explain less than half of the discrepancy, and the remainder lacks a known reason. V, J and clone size are taken as reported in that table, and D and trimming were inferred from the DNA itself. The sample table holds 130,000 to 150,000 clones, of which approximately 80% were seen once. The ten largest clonotypes hold 2% to 3% of the sample.

To note about this clone: This receptor's antigen is unknown. Nothing much larger sits one base from this clone, and base qualities are not available.

The cohort consisted of more than 650 healthy bone marrow donors. At the time of sampling, all cohort members were nominally healthy, though unrecorded immune exposures were likely present. The donor was CMV seropositive and belonged to the group of 250 to 300 seropositive cohort members. Every donor gave a peripheral blood sample, and the peripheral blood mononuclear cells from that sample were used for TCR beta sequencing. Genomic DNA was extracted from the blood cell samples with the Qiagen DNeasy Blood Extraction Kit. V ends up 5 bases short and J 10 bases short, with an unmatched junction base count of 10. The CDR3 runs 15 residues from the cysteine to the phenylalanine. Of all the DNA, just the CDR3 is kept, 45 bases in frame from base 1. The germline V gene (reference sequence) specifies SEHNR as CDR1 and FQNEAQ as CDR2.

The TCR sequence derives from a woman between 18 and 30 years old in good health and CMV-seropositive. The sample comprised PBMCs. The rearrangement joined TRBV7-9 to TRBJ1-6, and TRBD1 matches 8 of the central bases. Here the CDR3 is given as CASSRSGQGLSPLHF. The DNA sequence reads TGTGCCAGCAGCCGCTCCGGACAGGGACTCTCACCCCTCCACTTT.